This record concerns one TCR beta chain sequence. The antigen it recognizes is unknown. No base-level quality is on record; no much larger clone is a single base apart. One collaborating source in Seattle enrolled patients during active infection and followed them longitudinally through the course of disease. Whole blood was collected in K2EDTA tubes by collaborating institutions according to the institutions' own protocols. For TCRbeta analysis, collaborators shipped samples as frozen whole blood, isolated PBMCs, or DNA extracted from either of those sample types. The immunoSEQ Assay, a bias-controlled multiplex PCR, was used to amplify TCRbeta CDR3 regions from genomic DNA. As for how the authors treated the data: The number of nucleated cells in each sample was estimated by amplification of reference gene primers within the assay. To quantify the absolute abundance of each unique TCRbeta CDR3 rearrangement, sequence reads were collapsed and filtered. For each sample, productive Simpson clonality was calculated as the square root of Simpson's diversity index over productive rearrangements. Drawn from immuneACCESS, this table holds only the in-frame rearrangements with V and J called that TCRdb kept. Clones are partly lost; checked studies trace under half to an unresolved V gene and leave the rest unexplained. That table supplies the V and J calls and clone size; D and trimming were determined from the DNA. This sample has around 430,000 clones in its table, and 88% of those were observed once. The top ten constitute approximately 12% of the sample.

This sample is part of a study of blood T cell repertoires in COVID-19 (dated by TCRdb to about 2020). Background on the whole study: Samples covering the acute and convalescent phases of COVID-19 were provided by collaborators in the United States, Italy and Spain. Where HLA class I and class II types were available, the types were taken from metadata supplied by the sample provider, not from assay-based typing. Deeply sampled blood TCRbeta repertoires from subjects exposed to, actively infected with, or recovered from COVID-19 were included in the dataset. Sample metadata almost always included a de-identified subject ID, COVID-19 status, age in years and sex. The samples were drawn from two sources: the first 160 participants of the ongoing ImmuneRACE study, and over 1,000 subjects contributed by 6 global collaborators. The repertoires were released in a freely available public database meant as a resource for research on the immune response to SARS-CoV-2. The prospective study material was composed of cDNA or gDNA derived from T cells, B-cell-depleted T cells, or PBMCs. Broader findings and caveats from the paper: The amount of clinical and demographic metadata varied by source and participant and was provided uncurated.

The CDR3 runs 15 residues from the cysteine to the phenylalanine. The DNA shown is the 45-base CDR3, in frame from base 1. From the germline V gene, CDR1 is SGHNT and CDR2 is YENEEA. The trim is 1 base for V and 4 bases for J, with a gap of 10 bases between the germline ends. The V and J segments used are TRBV11-3 and TRBJ2-2; the D gene is not confidently resolved. This TCR derives from a woman between 45 and 60 years old with COVID-19, enrolled during active disease. Sequencing was performed on peripheral blood. In nucleotides, the sequence is TGTGCCAGCAGCTTAGGAGTTGTCCCCACCGGGGAGCTGTTTTTT. It codes for CASSLGVVPTGELFF.